This TCR beta chain is from a study of blood T cell repertoires in COVID-19 (dated by TCRdb to the early 2020s). About the study as a whole: The collaborator samples originated in the United States, Italy and Spain and spanned the acute and convalescent phases of COVID-19. The prospective study material was composed of cDNA or gDNA derived from T cells, B-cell-depleted T cells, or PBMCs. The dataset comprised deeply sampled blood TCRbeta repertoires from subjects exposed to, actively infected with, or recovered from COVID-19. The repertoires were made available in a free public database intended to serve as a resource for research on the immune response to SARS-CoV-2. Samples were obtained from the ongoing ImmuneRACE study (first 160 participants) and from about 1,300 subjects provided by 6 global collaborators. The sample metadata nearly always contained a de-identified subject ID, COVID-19 status, age in years and sex. HLA class I and class II types, where available, came from metadata supplied by the sample provider rather than from assay-based typing.

Of note for this clone: The target of this receptor is not known. No base-level quality is on record; no much larger clone is a single base apart.

On the study overall, not on this receptor specifically: The amount of clinical and demographic metadata varied by source and participant and was provided uncurated.

The cysteine opens and the phenylalanine closes a CDR3 of 15 amino acids. Left in the record is the CDR3 DNA by itself, 45 bases read in frame from the first base. Trimming leaves V shorter by 4 bases and J shorter by 6 bases, with the junction holding 6 bases beyond the gene matches. Sequences SGDLS (CDR1) and YYNGEE (CDR2) are obtained from the germline V gene. TCRbeta CDR3 regions were amplified from genomic DNA using the immunoSEQ Assay, a bias-controlled multiplex PCR. The source study handled its data this way. The number of nucleated cells in each sample was estimated by amplification of reference gene primers within the assay. To quantify the absolute abundance of each unique TCRbeta CDR3 rearrangement, sequence reads were collapsed and filtered. For each sample, productive Simpson clonality was calculated by taking the square root of Simpson's diversity index across productive rearrangements. This immuneACCESS table, as held by TCRdb, lists in-frame sequences with V and J called but not all clones. Of the missing ones, under half trace to an unresolved V gene in checked studies; the others have no known cause. V and J calls and clone size are those listed in that table; D and trimming were worked out from the DNA. This sample lists about 52,000 clones; about 81% were detected once. The ten largest account for 20% to 30% of the sample.

One collaborating source in Seattle enrolled patients while the patients were actively infected and followed the patients over time throughout the course of disease. Collaborating institutions collected whole blood in K2EDTA tubes following their own protocols. Collaborator samples were shipped for TCRbeta analysis as frozen whole blood, isolated PBMCs, or DNA extracted from either sample type. This clonotype was obtained from a woman over 75 with COVID-19, enrolled during active disease. The chain was built from TRBV9 and TRBJ1-6, with TRBD1 identical over 8 junction bases. Sequenced: peripheral blood. The CDR3 region: CASSQTGVSNSPLHF. The DNA reads TGTGCCAGCAGCCAGACAGGGGTTAGTAATTCACCCCTCCACTTT.